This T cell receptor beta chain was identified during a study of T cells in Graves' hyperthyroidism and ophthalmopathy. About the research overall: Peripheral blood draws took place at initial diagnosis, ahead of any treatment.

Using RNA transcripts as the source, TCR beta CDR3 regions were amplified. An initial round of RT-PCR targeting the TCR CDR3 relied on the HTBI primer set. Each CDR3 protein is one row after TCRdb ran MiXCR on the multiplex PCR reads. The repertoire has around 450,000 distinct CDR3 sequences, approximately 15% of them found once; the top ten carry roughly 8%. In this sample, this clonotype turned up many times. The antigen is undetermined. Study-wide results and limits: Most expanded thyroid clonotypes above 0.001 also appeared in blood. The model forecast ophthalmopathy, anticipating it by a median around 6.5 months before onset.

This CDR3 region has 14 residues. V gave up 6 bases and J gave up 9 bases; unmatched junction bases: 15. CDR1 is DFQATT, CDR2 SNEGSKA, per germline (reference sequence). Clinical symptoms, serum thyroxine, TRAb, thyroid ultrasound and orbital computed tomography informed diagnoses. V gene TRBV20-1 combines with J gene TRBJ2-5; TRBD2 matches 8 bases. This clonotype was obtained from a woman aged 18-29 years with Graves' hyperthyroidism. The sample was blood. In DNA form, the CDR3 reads TGCAGTGCGGCGACTAGCGCGCCGAAGGGGGCCCAGTACTTC. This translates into CSAATSAPKGAQYF.